This TCR beta chain is drawn from a study of CXCR3-negative and CXCR3-positive naive CD8 T cells. Study-wide findings and caveats: CXCR3-positive naive cells had TRB CDR3s that were more hydrophobic than CXCR3-negative naive cells had.

The libraries of TRB cDNA were prepared using 5' RACE with UMI labels. TCRdb re-called the 5' RACE reads, yielding one record per CDR3 amino acid sequence without DNA. Recorded for this sample: 84,000 or so distinct CDR3 sequences. Notes on this clonotype: The antigen remains undetermined.

From germline, CDR1 is MNHEY and CDR2 SVGEGT. The CDR3 is 18 amino acids. The sequence came from a human donor in good health. Some clones in this sample may be carry-over from other donors' samples. The V call is TRBV6-2 or TRBV6-3, the J call TRBJ2-7; TCRdb's D call, TRBD1, is unchecked because there is no DNA. Sequencing was carried out using naive CXCR3+ CD8+ T cells from blood. Indicated subset: CD45RO-CCR7+CD27+CD95- naive CD8+ T cells expressing CXCR3 (TNR3+). This chain's CDR3 is CASSYSTSGQGAPYEQYF.